This TCR beta chain was identified in a study of shared clonotypes between healthy human individuals. This CDR3 comprises 11 residues. Germline V gives CDR1 GTSNPN, CDR2 SVGIG (reference sequence). Trimming cost V 1 base and J 10 bases, with 10 bases left between them. Produced via immunoSEQ multiplex PCR; TCRdb's table is partial and in-frame only. The sample includes approximately 2,000,000 clones, approximately 90% of them seen just once. The sequencing input was naive CD4+ T cells from PBMCs. As for subset: CD45RA+ positively selected. This clonotype was obtained from a man aged 18 to 29 in good health. Some clones in this sample may be carry-over from other donors' samples. The chain employs TRBV30 and TRBJ1-2; unclear D gene. The DNA of the CDR3 is TGTGCCTGGAGTGGAGTGAGCGACTACACCTTC. It yields the protein CAWSGVSDYTF.